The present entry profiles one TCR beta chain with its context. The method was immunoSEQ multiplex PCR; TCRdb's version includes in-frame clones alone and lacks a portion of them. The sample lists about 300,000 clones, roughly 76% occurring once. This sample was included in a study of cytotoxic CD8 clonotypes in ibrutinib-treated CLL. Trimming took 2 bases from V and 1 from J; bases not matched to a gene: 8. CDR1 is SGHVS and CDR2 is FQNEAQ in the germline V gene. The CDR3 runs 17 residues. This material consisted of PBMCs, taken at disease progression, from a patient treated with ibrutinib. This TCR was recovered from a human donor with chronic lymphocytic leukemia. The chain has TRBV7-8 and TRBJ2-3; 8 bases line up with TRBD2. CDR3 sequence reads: CASSLLSWRGGTDTQYF. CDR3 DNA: TGTGCCAGCAGCTTACTTTCCTGGCGGGGGGGCACAGATACGCAGTATTTT.